Listed below are T cell receptor beta chains from one sample, sequenced in a study of a mutant IDH1 vaccine in newly diagnosed glioma. Their antigens are not known. Sequenced by immunoSEQ multiplex PCR; TCRdb stores in-frame clones only, minus some. This sample has almost 25,000 clones, with 82% found just once. Material: PBMCs, obtained from a glioma patient whose treatment included an IDH1 peptide vaccine. Receptor source: a man in his forties with glioma. Some clones in this sample may be carry-over from other donors' samples. Each CDR3 is given with its conserved first and last residue. A D gene is named only where the DNA matches it firmly. For some rows the clone size is stated as once, few or many, or as a class when expanded; others skip it.

size: NA; D: TRBD1; J: TRBJ1-5; V: TRBV5-1; CDR3: CASSPGQGDNQPQHF; DNA: TGCGCCAGCAGTCCTGGACAGGGGGACAATCAGCCCCAGCATTTT
size: NA; D: NA; J: TRBJ1-1; V: TRBV10-3; CDR3: CAISDPPLLGTEAFF; DNA: TGTGCCATCAGTGACCCCCCCCTCTTGGGTACTGAAGCTTTCTTT
size: NA; D: NA; J: TRBJ1-1; V: TRBV5-1; CDR3: CASSLVGGQGAFF; DNA: TGCGCCAGCAGCTTGGTAGGGGGGCAGGGGGCTTTCTTT
size: NA; D: NA; J: TRBJ1-4; V: TRBV7-9; CDR3: CASSLAGLAEKLFF; DNA: TGTGCCAGCAGCTTGGCAGGGTTGGCTGAAAAACTGTTTTTT
size: NA; D: NA; J: TRBJ2-7; V: TRBV14; CDR3: CASSQAQGSKHSEQYF; DNA: TGTGCCAGCAGCCAAGCGCAGGGATCAAAACACTCCGAGCAGTACTTC
size: few; D: NA; J: TRBJ1-6; V: TRBV5-4; CDR3: CASSLNTGLNSPLHF; DNA: TGTGCCAGCAGCCTAAATACGGGGCTTAATTCACCCCTCCACTTT
size: NA; D: NA; J: TRBJ1-4; V: TRBV11-2; CDR3: CASSTPYYDEANEKLFF; DNA: TGTGCCAGCAGCACCCCTTACTACGACGAAGCTAATGAAAAACTGTTTTTT
size: NA; D: NA; J: TRBJ1-1; V: TRBV14; CDR3: CASSQEGGVGRGTEAFF; DNA: TGTGCCAGCAGCCAAGAAGGTGGAGTAGGGAGGGGGACTGAAGCTTTCTTT
size: NA; D: NA; J: TRBJ1-5; V: TRBV6-1; CDR3: CASSQQDDQPQHF; DNA: TGTGCCAGCAGTCAACAGGACGATCAGCCCCAGCATTTT
size: NA; D: NA; J: TRBJ1-6; V: TRBV27; CDR3: CASSTQGRRSPLHF; DNA: TGTGCCAGCAGTACCCAGGGTCGCCGGTCACCCCTCCACTTT
size: NA; D: NA; J: TRBJ2-1; V: TRBV28; CDR3: CASSPRGRGTDEQFF; DNA: TGTGCCAGCAGTCCAAGGGGACGGGGGACAGATGAGCAGTTCTTC
size: few; D: NA; J: TRBJ2-1; V: TRBV6-6; CDR3: CASSFRVNEQFF; DNA: TGTGCCAGCAGTTTCAGGGTGAATGAGCAGTTCTTC